The 17 T cell receptor beta chains given below trace back to one sample, sequenced in a study of CD8 T cells in ankylosing spondylitis (TCRdb year 2017). The library came from 5' RACE. Sequencing was carried out with an Illumina HiSeq 2500. In-frame beta chains were kept once TCRdb had trimmed the public reads at Q25 with fastp and called clones with MiXCR. Rows are combined by CDR3 protein, so each entry shows the most common genes and DNA. The sample has about 250,000 distinct CDR3 sequences on record, roughly a tenth of them singletons. The ten largest account for 2.6% of the sample. Sample: blood, either unsorted or a sorted T cell fraction (not recorded which). These receptors originate from a male donor with ankylosing spondylitis or in good health (not recorded which).

The chain employs TRBV20-1 and TRBJ2-3, with TRBD2 matching 10 bases. Trimming removed 3 bases from V and 3 bases from J; junction bases left unmatched: 3. Germline CDR1 is DFQATT and CDR2 is SNEGSKA (reference sequence). CDR3 length: 14 residues. The CDR3 reads CSARRAGGTDTQYF. Written as DNA, the CDR3 is TGCAGTGCTAGGAGAGCGGGGGGGACAGATACGCAGTATTTT.

The table lists this clonotype with a few counts. The chain has TRBV21-1 and TRBJ2-7; the D call TRBD1 from the table was never checked on the DNA. TRBV21-1 is a documented pseudogene. The CDR3 sequence is 14 residues long. CDR3 in amino acids: CASSRDRRRDEQYF. Here the CDR3 DNA reads TGTGCCAGCAGCAGGGACAGACGACGGGACGAGCAGTACTTC.

Many counts were recorded for this clonotype. The rearrangement joins TRBV29-1 to TRBJ1-2; D is unclear. The CDR3 consists of 13 residues. V lost 4 bases to trimming and J lost 3 bases, with 12 bases between them. Germline CDR1 is SQVTM and CDR2 is ANQGSEA. CDR3 region: CSVVAPLDYGYTF. The DNA for the CDR3 is TGCAGCGTTGTGGCACCTTTAGACTATGGCTACACCTTC.

This clonotype showed up many times. This sequence joins TRBV21-1 and TRBJ1-5. TRBV21-1 constitutes a pseudogene. This CDR3 has 21 residues. For the CDR3, the DNA is TGTGCCAGCAGCAAGTTCGGTAAGGTCGGACCGATGAAATATAGCAATCAGCCCCAGCATTTT. It is translated as CASSKFGKVGPMKYSNQPQHF.

This clonotype has a count of ten or more. V is TRBV3-1 and J is TRBJ2-1; 10 positions match TRBD2. CDR3 length equals 13 residues. Germline V gene data show CDR1 as LGHDT and CDR2 as YNNKEL (reference sequence). J was trimmed by 11 bases and V by 4 bases; bases with no gene match: 5. This chain's CDR3 is CASSPGTSVKQFF. The CDR3 nucleotides are TGTGCCAGCAGCCCGGGGACTAGCGTTAAGCAGTTCTTC.

This clonotype has ten or more counts. The chain links TRBV5-1 to TRBJ1-2; D remains ambiguous. V lost 0 bases and J 6 bases, leaving 12 bases between the germline ends. The length of the CDR3 is 14 residues. Germline CDR1 reads SGHRS; CDR2 reads YFSETQ. The CDR3 protein is CASSLEDQADGYTF. DNA for the CDR3: TGCGCCAGCAGCTTGGAGGACCAGGCCGATGGCTACACCTTC.

The table lists this clonotype with many counts. This chain joins TRBV30 and TRBJ1-1; no clear D. Per germline, CDR1 GTSNPN and CDR2 SVGIG (reference sequence). Trimming left V 3 bases short and J 0 bases short, with 11 bases between. The CDR3 covers 14 residues. Written as DNA, the CDR3 is TGTGCCTGGAGCTATGTAACGATGAACACTGAAGCTTTCTTT. Amino acid sequence: CAWSYVTMNTEAFF.

This clonotype was recorded a few times. This chain links TRBV6-5 with TRBJ1-2; 7 bases match TRBD1. J gave up 3 bases and V 4 bases, and 11 bases lay outside the gene matches. The CDR3 is made up of 16 amino acids. From germline, CDR1 is MNHEY and CDR2 SVGAGI. CDR3 nucleotides: TGTGCCAGCAGTTCTACAGGCCCGGACAGGCACTATGGCTACACCTTC. It yields the protein CASSSTGPDRHYGYTF.

In regard to this clonotype: One base away lies a much larger clone, so this may be a sequencing read error. The chain is built from TRBV20-1 and TRBJ2-5; 7 bases fit TRBD1. The CDR3 contains 13 residues. Looked up from germline, CDR1 is DFQATT and CDR2 is SNEGSKA (reference sequence). The CDR3 is CRATRGQKETQYF. Written as DNA, the CDR3 is TGCCGTGCTACGAGGGGACAGAAAGAGACCCAGTACTTC.

This clonotype was recorded once. The chain employs TRBV9 and TRBJ2-6, with no clear D. The germline V and J ends were trimmed by 5 bases and 0 bases, with 6 bases remaining between them. The CDR3 sequence is 14 residues long. Germline-derived CDR1 and CDR2 are SGDLS and YYNGEE. CDR3 protein: CASRRDSGANVLTF. The CDR3 region has the DNA TGTGCCAGCAGACGAGACTCTGGGGCCAACGTCCTGACTTTC.

In nucleotides, the CDR3 is TGTGCCAGCAGCTTAGGGGGTCCGACTAGCGGGGGTAAAAGGGAGACCCAGTACTTC. Amino acid sequence: CASSLGGPTSGGKRETQYF. The V and J genes are TRBV7-8 and TRBJ2-5; 12 positions match TRBD2. Losses at the gene ends were 1 base for V and 5 bases for J; bases not matched to a gene: 14. The CDR3 is 19 residues long. Germline CDR1 and CDR2: SGHVS and FQNEAQ.

This clonotype has at least ten counts. This sequence joins TRBV7-2 and TRBJ1-1; D is uncertain. CDR1 SGHTA and CDR2 FQGNSA come from the germline V gene. CDR3 length: 13 residues. The V end was cut by 5 bases, the J end by 7 bases, with 14 bases between. The chain's CDR3 is CASSPRLFSEAFF. The CDR3 DNA sequence: TGTGCCAGCAGCCCACGACTGTTTAGTGAAGCTTTCTTT.

This clonotype was seen many times. The gene calls are TRBV30 and TRBJ1-6; D gene ambiguous. This CDR3 is 12 amino acids long. Deletions cut 1 base from V and 11 bases from J, with 9 bases between. Germline values: CDR1 GTSNPN, CDR2 SVGIG (reference sequence). Here the CDR3 reads CAWSEVQPPLHF. The DNA of the CDR3 is TGTGCCTGGAGTGAGGTCCAGCCACCCCTCCACTTT.

This clonotype was recorded many times. This chain links TRBV5-1 with TRBJ2-7, with TRBD1 identical over 7 bases. This CDR3 is built from 18 residues. The trim removed 1 base at V and 2 bases at J, leaving 15 bases unmatched. Germline V CDR1 and CDR2: SGHRS, YFSETQ. CDR3 coding DNA: TGCGCCAGCAGCTTGCTCCGGGTGACAGGGTTTTTTACCTACGAGCAGTACTTC. This gives the protein CASSLLRVTGFFTYEQYF.

On this clonotype: A much larger clone differs by one base, so this may be a read error. The gene calls are TRBV12-3 or TRBV12-4 and TRBJ2-5; TRBD2 agrees at 11 bases. V trimming: 1 base; J trimming: 5 bases; junction bases outside the gene matches: 12. This CDR3 spans 18 amino acids. The CDR3 DNA follows: TGTGCCAGCAGTTTAGAAGGGGATACTAGCGGGAGAAGGGAGACCCAGTACTTC. Translation: CASSLEGDTSGRRETQYF.

The sample holds many counts of this clonotype. V and J are TRBV5-1 and TRBJ2-3, with a tentative D call TRBD2 (5 bases). The CDR3 contains 15 residues. The germline V gene has CDR1 SGHRS and CDR2 YFSETQ. V lost 2 bases and J 1 base, leaving 11 bases between the germline ends. CDR3: CASSFLRGGTDTQYF. CDR3 bases: TGCGCCAGCAGCTTTCTACGGGGAGGCACAGATACGCAGTATTTT.

In this sample, this clonotype turned up many times. The V and J genes are TRBV5-1 and TRBJ2-1; 11 bases map to TRBD2. CDR1 and CDR2 from the germline V gene are SGHRS and YFSETQ. This CDR3 region has 14 residues. The V segment lost 5 bases and the J segment 8 bases; nucleotides outside the gene matches: 6. The CDR3 bases are TGCGCCAGCAGAGCGACTAGCGGGGCCGATGAGCAGTTCTTC. Its translation is CASRATSGADEQFF. Based on the CDR3 plus reference TRBV5-1 and TRBJ2-1, the full variable domain is KAGVTQTPRYLIKTRGQQVTLSCSPISGHRSVSWYQQTPGQGLQFLFEYFSETQRNKGNFPGRFSGRQFSNSRSEMNVSTLELGDSALYLCASRATSGADEQFFGPGTRLTVL.